The T cell receptor (beta chain) under discussion was sequenced for a study of T-cell memory formation after mild COVID-19. General observations from the study: Whereas later expanders leaned CD4+, clones contracting day 15 to 85 showed a balanced CD4/CD8 makeup.

This CDR3 is 15 amino acids long. Germline assignment: CDR1 LNHDA and CDR2 SQIVND (reference sequence). V was pared by 4 bases and J by 4 bases, with 7 bases of the junction left unmatched. cDNA libraries for TCR alpha and TCR beta, carrying sample barcodes and UMIs, came from 5'RACE with constant-segment primers. TCRdb processed the 5' RACE reads anew with MiXCR; each CDR3 protein has one entry. The sample yields over 150,000 distinct CDR3 sequences, over 10% seen once. Concerning this clonotype itself: What it binds is unknown.

The sequence was collected from a man aged 18-30 years who had mild COVID-19 (a few samples of this study predate the infection). Cell type and time point are not known. Material: PBMCs or a T cell subset sorted from them (not recorded which). The gene calls are TRBV19 and TRBJ2-3; TRBD1 matches 8 bases. CDR3 amino acids: CASSTTGGIADTQYF. The CDR3, as DNA: TGTGCCAGTAGTACTACAGGGGGAATAGCAGATACGCAGTATTTT.